This TCR beta chain was recorded in a study of T-cell memory formation after mild COVID-19. Study at large: Among the donors, TCR clusters were largely specific to each donor.

The CDR3 totals 16 residues. Trimming removed 0 bases from V and 2 bases from J, with 13 bases in between. Germline V gene lookup returns CDR1 SGDLS and CDR2 YYNGEE. This clonotype has more than one count but fewer than ten. TCRdb re-called the 5' RACE reads with MiXCR, one entry per CDR3 protein. The data hold under 450,000 distinct CDR3 sequences, with roughly 19% observed a single time. This TCR was sampled from a young man who had mild COVID-19 (a few samples of this study predate the infection). Cell type and time point are not known. The sequenced sample was PBMCs or a T cell subset sorted from them (not recorded which). This chain joins TRBV9 and TRBJ2-3, with D possibly matching TRBD1 (5 bases). The CDR3 nucleotides read TGTGCCAGCAGCGTAGCTGGCCGGACATACACAGATACGCAGTATTTT. Translating it yields CASSVAGRTYTDTQYF. Variable domain in full (rest from reference TRBV9 and TRBJ2-3): DSGVTQTPKHLITATGQRVTLRCSPRSGDLSVYWYQQSLDQGLQFLIQYYNGEERAKGNILERFSAQQFPDLHSELNLSSLELGDSALYFCASSVAGRTYTDTQYFGPGTRLTVL.